This T cell receptor beta chain was retrieved from a study of neurological immune-mediated disorders. Study-wide results and caveats: Whereas HTLV-1-associated myelopathy showed the most TCR clonal expansion, multiple sclerosis showed the least, with levels below those of healthy controls.

The cDNA was generated by 5'RACE with 10-nucleotide random UMIs. TCRdb reanalysed the 5' RACE reads using MiXCR and keeps one entry per CDR3 protein. The data hold some 66,000 distinct CDR3 sequences, with 4.1% observed a single time. With 1 base removed from V and 5 bases from J, the gap between germline ends came to 12 bases. This CDR3 contains 15 residues. Germline CDR1 reads SGHVS; CDR2 reads FNYEAQ. This clonotype came up many times. The target antigen is unknown. The unsorted libraries were produced from 2 million PBMCs held at -80 C. Source material: PBMCs. This sequence originates from a man aged 45 to 65 with multiple sclerosis. The gene calls are TRBV7-6 and TRBJ2-1; D may be TRBD2 (5 bases). This chain's CDR3 is CASSLGSGMDNEQFF. The CDR3, as DNA: TGTGCCAGCAGCTTAGGTTCGGGAATGGACAATGAGCAGTTCTTC.